The rows below give T cell receptor beta chains drawn from one sample of a study of OX40 agonist ivuxolimab in advanced cancers. Method: immunoSEQ multiplex PCR; TCRdb's copy keeps in-frame clones and lacks some. The sample has 65,000 to 80,000 clones, around 84% seen once; the top ten hold 7% to 9.5%. Sample: CD4+ or CD8+ T cells sorted from blood, taken in a trial of the OX40 agonist ivuxolimab. Receptors were obtained from an adult with an advanced solid tumor such as melanoma, head and neck, liver or kidney cancer. Both conserved end residues are part of each CDR3. The D gene is left open where the match is weak. Not all rows give a size; the values are once, few, many and, for expanded clones, a class.

clone_size: NA; v_call: TRBV19; j_call: TRBJ2-1; d_call: TRBD2; cdr3_aa: CASSMGGLSGRALNEQFF; cdr3_nt: TGTGCCAGTAGTATGGGAGGACTGAGCGGGAGGGCCTTAAATGAGCAGTTCTTC
clone_size: NA; v_call: TRBV10-3; j_call: TRBJ2-3; d_call: TRBD2; cdr3_aa: CAISGGAEDTQYF; cdr3_nt: TGTGCCATCAGCGGGGGGGCTGAAGATACGCAGTATTTT
clone_size: NA; v_call: TRBV14; j_call: TRBJ2-7; d_call: NA; cdr3_aa: CASSLRRQSYEQYF; cdr3_nt: TGTGCCAGCAGCCTAAGGCGTCAGTCCTACGAGCAGTACTTC
clone_size: once; v_call: TRBV6-1; j_call: TRBJ2-2; d_call: NA; cdr3_aa: CASSVPLSTGELFF; cdr3_nt: TGTGCCAGCAGTGTCCCCTTGAGCACCGGGGAGCTGTTTTTT
clone_size: NA; v_call: TRBV5-8; j_call: TRBJ1-2; d_call: TRBD1; cdr3_aa: CASSLEGAVVNGYTF; cdr3_nt: TGTGCCAGCAGCTTGGAGGGGGCCGTGGTAAATGGCTACACCTTC
clone_size: few; v_call: TRBV28; j_call: TRBJ2-5; d_call: NA; cdr3_aa: CASSLRGQETQYF; cdr3_nt: TGTGCCAGCAGTTTACGGGGGCAAGAGACCCAGTACTTC
clone_size: NA; v_call: TRBV7-6; j_call: TRBJ2-2; d_call: NA; cdr3_aa: CASSPEGTGELFF; cdr3_nt: TGTGCCAGCAGCCCGGAGGGGACCGGGGAGCTGTTTTTT
clone_size: NA; v_call: TRBV7-3; j_call: TRBJ2-5; d_call: NA; cdr3_aa: CASSPLGRETQYF; cdr3_nt: TGTGCCAGCAGCCCTCTAGGGAGAGAGACCCAGTACTTC
clone_size: NA; v_call: TRBV5-1; j_call: TRBJ2-1; d_call: TRBD2; cdr3_aa: CASSRGGADNEQFF; cdr3_nt: TGCGCCAGCAGCCGCGGGGGGGCTGACAATGAGCAGTTCTTC
clone_size: NA; v_call: TRBV27; j_call: TRBJ2-1; d_call: TRBD2; cdr3_aa: CASSRPLAGNEQFF; cdr3_nt: TGTGCCAGCAGCCGGCCACTAGCGGGGAATGAGCAGTTCTTC
clone_size: NA; v_call: TRBV2; j_call: TRBJ1-6; d_call: TRBD1; cdr3_aa: CASTDTGGRNSPLHF; cdr3_nt: TGTGCCAGCACCGACACAGGGGGCCGGAATTCACCCCTCCACTTT
clone_size: NA; v_call: TRBV25-1; j_call: TRBJ2-1; d_call: TRBD2; cdr3_aa: CASSERTSSYNEQFF; cdr3_nt: TGTGCCAGCAGTGAGAGGACTAGCTCCTACAATGAGCAGTTCTTC
clone_size: NA; v_call: TRBV28; j_call: TRBJ1-3; d_call: NA; cdr3_aa: CASSLLSGLSGNTIYF; cdr3_nt: TGTGCCAGCAGTTTATTGTCGGGTCTCTCTGGAAACACCATATATTTT
clone_size: NA; v_call: TRBV5-4; j_call: TRBJ2-2; d_call: TRBD2; cdr3_aa: CASSLRLAANTGELFF; cdr3_nt: TGTGCCAGCAGCCTTAGACTAGCGGCGAACACCGGGGAGCTGTTTTTT
clone_size: NA; v_call: TRBV12-5; j_call: TRBJ1-6; d_call: NA; cdr3_aa: CASGLGAGDNSPLHF; cdr3_nt: TGTGCTAGTGGTTTGGGGGCGGGCGATAATTCACCCCTCCACTTT
clone_size: NA; v_call: TRBV19; j_call: TRBJ2-1; d_call: NA; cdr3_aa: CASSDPGGTRNEQFF; cdr3_nt: TGTGCCAGTAGCGACCCCGGAGGGACGAGGAATGAGCAGTTCTTC
clone_size: few; v_call: TRBV7-2; j_call: TRBJ1-1; d_call: NA; cdr3_aa: CASSNRRGGAEAFF; cdr3_nt: TGTGCCAGCAGCAACAGACGGGGTGGGGCTGAAGCTTTCTTT
clone_size: NA; v_call: TRBV22-1; j_call: TRBJ1-2; d_call: NA; cdr3_aa: CPGSAGNGYTF; cdr3_nt: TGTCCTGGGAGCGCAGGGAACGGCTACACCTTC
clone_size: NA; v_call: TRBV18; j_call: TRBJ2-5; d_call: TRBD2; cdr3_aa: CASSPGLAGVETQYF; cdr3_nt: TGTGCCAGCTCACCGGGACTAGCGGGGGTTGAGACCCAGTACTTC
clone_size: NA; v_call: TRBV5-6; j_call: TRBJ1-1; d_call: NA; cdr3_aa: CASSLRARGTEAFF; cdr3_nt: TGTGCCAGCAGTTTGAGGGCCAGGGGCACTGAAGCTTTCTTT